These T cell receptor beta chains were read from a single sample in a study of shared clonotypes between healthy human individuals. Assay used: immunoSEQ multiplex PCR; TCRdb lists only in-frame clones, some missing. The sample has hundreds of thousands of clones; roughly 95% are singletons. Sequences were obtained from naive CD8+ T cells sorted from blood. The origin of the receptors is a woman aged 25-40 years in good health. Both conserved end residues are part of each CDR3. D genes are given only for firm matches. Size is stated for part of the rows, as once, few or many counts, or as a class when the clone is expanded.

. | TRBJ1-1 | TRBD1 | TRBV13 | CASSLAPGQGEVNTEAFF | TGTGCCAGCAGCTTAGCCCCGGGACAGGGGGAAGTGAACACTGAAGCTTTCTTT
. | TRBJ2-5 | TRBD2 | TRBV4-1 | CASSCRTSGSRETQYF | TGCGCCAGCAGTTGTAGGACTAGCGGGAGCAGAGAGACCCAGTACTTC
once | TRBJ2-1 | TRBD2 | TRBV4-1 | CASSLRGGSYNEQFF | TGCGCCAGCAGCTTACGGGGGGGCTCCTACAATGAGCAGTTCTTC
. | TRBJ2-7 | . | TRBV6-1 | CASIGNSYEQYF | TGTGCCAGCATCGGGAACTCCTACGAGCAGTACTTC
. | TRBJ2-7 | TRBD2 | TRBV5-8 | CASSFPGRGNGYEQYF | TGTGCCAGCAGCTTCCCCGGGCGGGGGAACGGATACGAGCAGTACTTC
once | TRBJ2-1 | . | TRBV19 | CASSIGQIAYNEQFF | TGTGCCAGTAGTATAGGACAGATTGCCTACAATGAGCAGTTCTTC
few | TRBJ1-5 | . | TRBV7-9 | CASSQENQPQHF | TGTGCCAGCAGCCAAGAAAATCAGCCCCAGCATTTT
. | TRBJ2-7 | . | TRBV10-3 | CAISDSYEQYF | TGTGCCATCAGCGACAGCTACGAGCAGTACTTC
. | TRBJ2-1 | . | TRBV21-1 | CASSKARRWGQHNEQFF | TGTGCCAGCAGCAAAGCGCGGAGGTGGGGACAACACAATGAGCAGTTCTTC
. | TRBJ2-1 | . | TRBV28 | CASSPLDNEQFF | TGTGCCAGCAGCCCTTTAGACAATGAGCAGTTCTTC
. | TRBJ2-1 | TRBD1 | TRBV6-5 | CASSYSTGQVYNEQFF | TGTGCCAGCAGTTACTCGACTGGACAGGTGTACAATGAGCAGTTCTTC
. | TRBJ2-7 | TRBD2 | TRBV28 | CASSLYFGTSHYEQYF | TGTGCCAGCAGTTTATACTTCGGGACTAGCCACTACGAGCAGTACTTC
. | TRBJ2-7 | . | TRBV7-7 | CASTGRGQGSYEQYF | TGTGCCAGCACCGGGAGGGGACAGGGATCCTACGAGCAGTACTTC
. | TRBJ2-7 | TRBD1 | TRBV25-1 | CASTETGASYEQYF | TGTGCCAGCACCGAGACAGGGGCATCCTACGAGCAGTACTTC
. | TRBJ1-1 | . | TRBV5-6 | CASSTRRYTEAFF | TGTGCCAGCAGTACGAGGCGGTACACTGAAGCTTTCTTT
. | TRBJ2-7 | . | TRBV13 | CASSLRGTSYEQYF | TGTGCCAGCAGCTTACGCGGGACCTCCTACGAGCAGTACTTC
. | TRBJ2-7 | . | TRBV4-2 | CASSQAEASYEQYF | TGTGCCAGCAGCCAAGCCGAGGCCTCCTACGAGCAGTACTTC
. | TRBJ1-5 | . | TRBV7-2 | CASSLDWTYSNQPQHF | TGTGCCAGCAGCTTAGACTGGACTTATAGCAATCAGCCCCAGCATTTT
. | TRBJ2-7 | TRBD2 | TRBV4-2 | CASSQDNAGEGYEQYF | TGTGCCAGCAGCCAAGATAACGCGGGAGAGGGCTACGAGCAGTACTTC